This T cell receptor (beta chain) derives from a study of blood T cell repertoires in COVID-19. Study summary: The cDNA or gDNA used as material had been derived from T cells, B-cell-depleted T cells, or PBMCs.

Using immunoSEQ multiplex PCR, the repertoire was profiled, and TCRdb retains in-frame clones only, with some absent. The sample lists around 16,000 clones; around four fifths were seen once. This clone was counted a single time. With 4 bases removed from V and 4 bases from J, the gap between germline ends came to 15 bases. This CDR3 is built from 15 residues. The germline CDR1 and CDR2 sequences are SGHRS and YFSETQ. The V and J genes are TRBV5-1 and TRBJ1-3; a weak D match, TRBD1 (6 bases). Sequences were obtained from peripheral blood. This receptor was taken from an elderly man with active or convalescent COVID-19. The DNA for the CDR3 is TGCGCCAGCAGCAGGGACAATTTGGGCGGAAACACCATATATTTT. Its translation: CASSRDNLGGNTIYF.